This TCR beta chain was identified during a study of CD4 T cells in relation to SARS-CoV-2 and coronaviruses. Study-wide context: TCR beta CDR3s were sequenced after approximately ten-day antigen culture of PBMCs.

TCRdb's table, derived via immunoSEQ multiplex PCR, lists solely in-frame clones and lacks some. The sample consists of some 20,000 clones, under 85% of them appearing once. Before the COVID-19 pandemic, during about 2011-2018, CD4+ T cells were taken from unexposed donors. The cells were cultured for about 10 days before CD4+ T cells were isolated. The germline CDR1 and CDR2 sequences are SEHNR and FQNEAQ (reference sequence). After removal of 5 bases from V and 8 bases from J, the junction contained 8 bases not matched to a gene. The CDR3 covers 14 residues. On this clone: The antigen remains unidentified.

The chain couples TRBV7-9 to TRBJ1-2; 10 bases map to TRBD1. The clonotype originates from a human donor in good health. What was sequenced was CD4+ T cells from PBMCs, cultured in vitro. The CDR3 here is CASSPGTGVGGYTF. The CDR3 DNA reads TGTGCCAGCAGCCCCGGGACAGGGGTCGGCGGCTACACCTTC. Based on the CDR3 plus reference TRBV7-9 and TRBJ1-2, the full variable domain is DTGVSQNPRHKITKRGQNVTFRCDPISEHNRLYWYRQTLGQGPEFLTYFQNEAQLEKSRLLSDRFSAERPKGSFSTLEIQRTEQGDSAMYLCASSPGTGVGGYTFGSGTRLTVV.